This TCR beta chain stems from a study of long-term antiretroviral therapy in people with HIV. CDR3 length equals 12 residues. V gave up 7 bases and J gave up 11 bases; unmatched junction bases: 10. CDR1 and CDR2 (germline): MNHEY, SVGAGI. On this clone itself: Its specificity is unknown.

This was the immunoSEQ v3.0 assay at survey level. Per-sample TRB depth target: about 35,000-55,000 T-cell genomes. Libraries were prepared by immunoSEQ multiplex PCR; TCRdb keeps only in-frame clonotypes and omits some of them. The sample has 20,000 to 25,000 clones; around four fifths are singletons. The study, taken as a whole, reports: Repertoires from HIV showed CDR3 length ranges narrower than those of controls. Collection of the blood, which took place between about 2003 and 2017, possibly occurred under older ART regimens.

This sequence was found in a man aged 18 to 30 with HIV. The J gene is TRBJ1-2, the V gene TRBV6-5; 7 bases agree with TRBD1. Here the sequenced sample was unsorted PBMCs, taken approximately 4 years after starting antiretroviral therapy. The CDR3 coding sequence is TGTGCCAGCAACAATTACAGGGGACCATACACCTTC. Translation gives CASNNYRGPYTF.